Shown below are 26 T cell receptor beta chains from a single sample sequenced in a study of post-analysis software for immune sequencing data. Their antigens remain unidentified. Whole-study findings and limits: Roughly five TRBV segments were significantly more frequent in patients than in controls. TRBV5-6, TRBV5-1 and TRBV20-1 were among these segments.

Prepared TCR beta cDNA libraries contained unique molecular identifiers. MiXCR was run by TCRdb on the PCR reads, yielding one entry per CDR3 protein. The sample includes over 150,000 distinct CDR3 sequences, 30% of them seen just once. Sequenced sample: blood. The receptors originated from a girl between 5 and 17 years old with multiple sclerosis.

Notes on this clonotype: Given a much more abundant clone one base away, this may be a read error. The chain is built from TRBV6-6 and TRBJ1-2; 7 nucleotides line up with TRBD1. The CDR3 totals 16 residues. Germline V gene sequence: CDR1 MNHNY, CDR2 SVGAGI (reference sequence). DNA for the CDR3: TGTGCCAGCAGTTATGGCACAGGGGCTGCTAACTATGACTACACCTTC. Its protein product is CASSYGTGAANYDYTF.

A few counts support this clonotype. The V and J genes are TRBV28 and TRBJ2-1; D might be TRBD1 or TRBD2, each matching 5 bases. With 1 base removed from V and 2 bases from J, the gap between germline ends came to 12 bases. CDR3 length equals 16 residues. The germline gives CDR1 MDHEN, CDR2 SYDVKM. The CDR3 is CASSLYGAGTYNEQFF. The CDR3 DNA follows: TGTGCCAGCAGTTTATACGGGGCGGGTACCTACAATGAGCAGTTCTTC.

The rearrangement uses TRBV12-3 or TRBV12-4 and TRBJ1-2; D gene ambiguous. The germline V and J ends were trimmed by 1 base and 6 bases, with 12 bases remaining between them. This CDR3 has 14 residues. DNA of the CDR3: TGTGCCAGCAGTTTAGTCGTCGGGTCGGATGGCTACACCTTC. Residues: CASSLVVGSDGYTF.

This clonotype was counted between two and nine times. The V call is TRBV6-1, the J call TRBJ2-5; D possibly corresponds to TRBD1 (5 bases). The better agreement between TRBJ2-7 and the DNA end casts doubt on the J call. Germline CDR1 is MNHNS and CDR2 is SASEGT. The CDR3 length is 15 residues. The CDR3 bases are TGTGCCAGCAGTGAAGCAGGGGTAACTCCGGGCGAGCAGTACTTC. Amino acids: CASSEAGVTPGEQYF.

Remarks on this clonotype: An end of the junction does not agree with germline; a read error may underlie this. The CDR3 DNA sequence: TGTGCCTGCAGGTTGAGCGGGAGTGGAGATACGCAGTATTTT. Translated, it gives CACRLSGSGDTQYF. This rearrangement joins TRBV6-5 to TRBJ2-3; 8 nucleotides agree with TRBD2. The V gene's germline CDR1 is MNHEY and CDR2 SVGAGI. The CDR3 length is 14 residues.

The V gene is TRBV5-1, the J gene TRBJ1-1, with a weak D call TRBD1 (5 bases). Germline CDR1 reads SGHRS; CDR2 reads YFSETQ. V was trimmed by 0 bases and J by 6 bases, leaving 9 bases between them. This CDR3 region has 13 residues. The CDR3 bases are TGCGCCAGCAGCTTGGGATTGGGGGCTGAAGCTTTCTTT. Translation gives CASSLGLGAEAFF.

This chain connects TRBV7-2 to TRBJ2-3, with 9 nucleotides matching TRBD2. J lost 14 bases, V lost 5 bases, and 20 bases had no gene match. CDR1 is SGHTA, CDR2 FQGNSA, per germline. The CDR3 has 16 residues. DNA of the CDR3: TGTGCCAGCAGCGCCAGCAGGTGGACTAGCGCCGCCATAGGGTATTTT. Translated: CASSASRWTSAAIGYF.

CDR3 sequence: CASRQDSYEQYF. Written as DNA, the CDR3 is TGCGCCAGCCGCCAGGACAGCTACGAGCAGTACTTC. The V gene is TRBV5-1, the J gene TRBJ2-7, with D possibly being TRBD1 (6 bases). This CDR3 is built from 12 residues. In germline, CDR1 is SGHRS, CDR2 YFSETQ. Trimming shortened V by 7 bases and J by 3 bases, and 11 bases separated the two germline ends.

The chain recombines TRBV14 with TRBJ2-1; D possibly corresponds to TRBD2 (6 bases). This CDR3 has 12 amino acids. The V end was cut by 4 bases, the J end by 13 bases, with 14 bases between. From germline, CDR1 is SGHDN and CDR2 FVKESK. The CDR3 region has the DNA TGTGCCAGCAGCCCGGGAGCTCCAACACAGTTCTTC. Encoded protein: CASSPGAPTQFF.

This clonotype came up once. A much more abundant neighbour one base away suggests this may be a read error. The chain couples TRBV5-1 to TRBJ2-5; either TRBD1 or TRBD2 may supply D (5 bases each). V gave up 1 base and J gave up 8 bases, with 15 bases separating them. This CDR3 is built from 14 residues. Germline V gene lookup returns CDR1 SGHRS and CDR2 YFSETQ. The CDR3 loop reads CASSLMPGWDTQYF. For the CDR3, the DNA is TGCGCCAGCAGCTTGATGCCTGGTTGGGACACCCAGTACTTC.

V is TRBV5-1 and J is TRBJ2-4; possibly TRBD1 or TRBD2 for D (5 bases each). Germline-derived CDR1 and CDR2 are SGHRS and YFSETQ. Trimming left V 7 bases short and J 0 bases short, with 17 bases between. The CDR3 length is 16 residues. For the CDR3, the DNA is TGCGCCAGCTCCCAGGGAGAGAACAAAGCCAAAAACATTCAGTACTTC. Translating gives CASSQGENKAKNIQYF.

This clonotype was detected many times. The rearrangement uses TRBV5-1 and TRBJ1-5, with a possible D match to TRBD1 (5 bases). This CDR3 has 14 residues. V was pared by 4 bases and J by 4 bases, with 12 bases between. The germline V gene encodes CDR1 SGHRS and CDR2 YFSETQ. The CDR3 DNA follows: TGCGCCAGCAGCCCCGACAGACCGAATCAGCCCCAGCATTTT. This gives the protein CASSPDRPNQPQHF.

This clonotype was found many times. The chain employs TRBV7-9 and TRBJ2-7; D might be TRBD2 (7 bases). CDR1 is SEHNR and CDR2 is FQNEAQ in the germline V gene (reference sequence). Trimming shortened V by 3 bases and J by 2 bases, and 11 bases separated the two germline ends. The CDR3 totals 14 residues. The CDR3 DNA follows: TGTGCCAGCAGCTTTGGGGGGGCGGCCTACGAGCAGTACTTC. Residues: CASSFGGAAYEQYF.

The genes are TRBV20-1 and TRBJ1-4, with D possibly TRBD1 on 5 matching bases. V shed 6 bases and J shed 3 bases, with 14 bases lying between them. In germline, CDR1 is DFQATT, CDR2 SNEGSKA (reference sequence). This CDR3 is built from 14 residues. The CDR3 bases are TGCAGTGCCCGCGCGGGGGGGGCTAATGAAAAACTGTTTTTT. It specifies CSARAGGANEKLFF.

This chain links TRBV7-2 with TRBJ1-5; 7 positions match TRBD1. Germline trimming cut 5 bases from V and 7 bases from J; bases unmatched to any gene: 14. This CDR3 is 16 amino acids long. CDR1 is SGHTA, CDR2 FQGNSA, per germline. CDR3 protein: CASSLRGYGGGQPQHF. The CDR3 nucleotides are TGTGCCAGCAGCCTTAGGGGCTACGGAGGGGGCCAGCCCCAGCATTTT.

In its sample, this clonotype was seen a few times. V usage is TRBV12-3 or TRBV12-4 and J usage is TRBJ1-5, with D uncertain. Trimming took off 3 bases at V and 5 bases at J, with 8 bases between the two ends. The CDR3 length is 13 residues. The CDR3 nucleotides read TGTGCCAGCAGTTTCGAGCAGGATCAGCCCCAGCATTTT. It is translated as CASSFEQDQPQHF.

The CDR3 spells CASSPLQGHEQYF. The CDR3 DNA follows: TGTGCCAGCAGCCCCTTGCAAGGCCATGAGCAGTACTTC. J is TRBJ2-7 and V is TRBV7-3; D remains unclear. Trimming took off 5 bases at V and 7 bases at J, with 15 bases between the two ends. The CDR3 has 13 residues. Germline V CDR1 and CDR2: SGHTA, FQGTGA.

The V and J genes are TRBV20-1 and TRBJ2-7, with a possible D match to TRBD2 (6 bases). In germline, CDR1 is DFQATT, CDR2 SNEGSKA (reference sequence). CDR3 length equals 15 residues. Deletions cut 0 bases from V and 5 bases from J, with 17 bases between. The CDR3 reads CSARDGTRDWNEQYF. CDR3 bases: TGCAGTGCTAGAGATGGTACGCGGGATTGGAACGAGCAGTACTTC.

V usage is TRBV7-2 and J usage is TRBJ2-1; 7 bases fit TRBD1. The CDR3 is made up of 15 amino acids. Trimming cost V 6 bases and J 2 bases; bases outside gene matches: 7. CDR1 and CDR2 (germline): SGHTA, FQGNSA. CDR3 nucleotide sequence: TGTGCCAGCAGAGACGAGGGGGCCACCTACAATGAGCAGTTCTTC. It yields the protein CASRDEGATYNEQFF.

V and J are TRBV3-1 and TRBJ1-5, with a tentative D call TRBD1 (5 bases). Germline V lookup: CDR1 LGHDT, CDR2 YNNKEL (reference sequence). The V gene lost 2 bases and the J gene lost 7 bases, with 6 bases spanning the gap. The CDR3 length is 12 residues. This chain's CDR3 is CASSQQGQPQHF. The CDR3 bases are TGTGCCAGCAGCCAACAGGGACAGCCCCAGCATTTT.

The chain joins TRBV7-2 to TRBJ2-5, with D possibly matching TRBD2 (5 bases). Trimming pared 5 bases from V and 4 bases from J, leaving 11 bases between. CDR3 length: 13 amino acids. Germline V gene data show CDR1 as SGHTA and CDR2 as FQGNSA. The CDR3 loop reads CASSQIEGETQYF. The DNA for the CDR3 is TGTGCCAGCAGCCAAATCGAGGGAGAGACCCAGTACTTC.

This clonotype was found many times. The J gene is TRBJ1-2, the V gene TRBV4-1; 9 bases are shared with TRBD1. Germline-derived CDR1 and CDR2 are MGHRA and YSYEKL. The CDR3 spans 14 residues. After removal of 6 bases from V and 5 bases from J, the junction contained 7 bases not matched to a gene. CDR3 protein: CASRSPGQGYGYTF. CDR3 DNA: TGCGCCAGCAGAAGCCCGGGACAGGGATATGGCTACACCTTC.

The genes are TRBV30 and TRBJ2-1, with D perhaps matching TRBD1 (6 bases). CDR1 and CDR2 from the germline V gene are GTSNPN and SVGIG (reference sequence). The V and J ends lost 3 bases and 4 bases respectively, with 10 bases between them. This CDR3 has 13 amino acids. The CDR3 loop reads CAWREGQYNEQFF. CDR3 in DNA: TGTGCCTGGAGAGAAGGACAGTACAATGAGCAGTTCTTC.

At least ten counts were recorded for this clonotype. The chain is built from TRBV10-3 and TRBJ1-2; 9 bases fit TRBD1. J was trimmed by 2 bases and V by 8 bases; bases with no gene match: 3. The CDR3 contains 13 residues. CDR1 is ENHRY and CDR2 is SYGVKD in the germline V gene. The CDR3 region has the DNA TGTGCCATCCGACAGGGGGAGAACTATGGCTACACCTTC. It yields the protein CAIRQGENYGYTF.

The rearrangement uses TRBV7-2 and TRBJ2-3; D is unresolved. Germline-derived CDR1 and CDR2 are SGHTA and FQGNSA. V gave up 1 base and J gave up 1 base, with 12 bases separating them. The CDR3 is 16 amino acids. CDR3 protein: CASSLDISTGTDTQYF. The DNA of the CDR3 is TGTGCCAGCAGCTTAGATATTAGCACCGGCACAGATACGCAGTATTTT.

V is TRBV3-1 and J is TRBJ1-5; TRBD1 is a possible D gene (5 bases). This CDR3 has 11 residues. Trimming cost V 3 bases and J 10 bases, with 7 bases left between them. Germline V gene data show CDR1 as LGHDT and CDR2 as YNNKEL (reference sequence). The CDR3, as DNA: TGTGCCAGCAGCCAGGGGGGTCCCCAGCATTTT. This codes for CASSQGGPQHF.